Shown below are 27 T cell receptor beta chains from a single sample sequenced in a study of T cells after yellow fever vaccination. TCRdb passed the 5' RACE reads through MiXCR, listing each CDR3 protein once. The top ten clones hold 15% of a sample with 610,000 or so distinct CDR3 sequences, more than 9% of them seen once. The starting material was PBMCs, obtained on the day of the yellow fever booster vaccination. All receptors come from a man aged 30 to 39 who received the YFV17D yellow fever vaccine.

This clonotype was found a few times. The CDR3 loop is CSVPGGSGSQFDEQFF. CDR3 in DNA: TGCAGCGTTCCCGGGGGGAGCGGGAGCCAATTCGATGAGCAGTTCTTC. This chain uses TRBV29-1 with TRBJ2-1, with TRBD2 matching 8 bases. V was pared by 5 bases and J by 8 bases, with 17 bases of the junction left unmatched. This CDR3 has 16 residues. CDR1 is SQVTM and CDR2 is ANQGSEA in the germline V gene.

This clonotype was seen a few times. This chain uses TRBV12-3 or TRBV12-4 with TRBJ2-7; a weak D match, TRBD1 (6 bases). V lost 7 bases and J 6 bases, leaving 13 bases between the germline ends. The CDR3 is 12 amino acids. The CDR3 reads CASNTQGIEQYF. CDR3 nucleotide sequence: TGTGCCAGCAACACACAGGGAATCGAGCAGTACTTC.

This clonotype has more than one count but fewer than ten. This rearrangement joins TRBV6-1 to TRBJ2-1; possible D gene TRBD2, 5 bases. The ends were cut back, 7 bases at V and 8 bases at J, with 15 bases in the middle. This CDR3 comprises 13 residues. Germline V gives CDR1 MNHNS, CDR2 SASEGT. In DNA form, the CDR3 reads TGTGCCAGCAACGGACTGAATTGGGATGAGCAGTTCTTC. This codes for CASNGLNWDEQFF.

The rearrangement links TRBV5-1 to TRBJ2-7; D possibly corresponds to TRBD1 (5 bases). With 4 bases removed from V and 3 bases from J, the gap between germline ends came to 11 bases. CDR1 SGHRS and CDR2 YFSETQ come from the germline V gene. CDR3 length: 13 residues. Written as DNA, the CDR3 is TGCGCCAGCAGCCATGGACATGACTACGAGCAGTACTTC. Amino acid sequence: CASSHGHDYEQYF.

CDR3 coding DNA: TGCAGCGTTGCGGGGGGGGCCGGAACGGTCGCCCAGTACTTC. The encoded protein is CSVAGGAGTVAQYF. This rearrangement joins TRBV29-1 to TRBJ2-5; 8 nucleotides agree with TRBD2. Germline assignment: CDR1 SQVTM and CDR2 ANQGSEA. The CDR3 is made up of 14 amino acids. The V gene end was trimmed by 4 bases and the J gene end by 9 bases; junction bases not matched to a gene: 13.

The chain recombines TRBV19 with TRBJ1-5; D unresolved. Trimming stripped 2 bases from V and 3 bases from J, with 11 bases between. The CDR3 contains 15 residues. Germline V lookup: CDR1 LNHDA, CDR2 SQIVND (reference sequence). DNA of the CDR3: TGTGCCAGTAGTATATGGGGAGACCTCAATCAGCCCCAGCATTTT. This encodes CASSIWGDLNQPQHF.

The rearrangement uses TRBV6-5 and TRBJ2-7; D possibly corresponds to TRBD1 (5 bases). Deletions cut 2 bases from V and 2 bases from J, with 10 bases between. Germline CDR1 reads MNHEY; CDR2 reads SVGAGI. CDR3 length: 14 residues. The CDR3 reads CASSYGAVTYEQYF. CDR3 DNA: TGTGCCAGCAGTTACGGGGCAGTAACCTACGAGCAGTACTTC.

The chain is built from TRBV12-5 and TRBJ1-1, with D uncertain. Between the trimmed V and J ends, which lost 1 base and 1 base, there was a span of 13 bases. The CDR3 runs 16 residues. Germline V gene sequence: CDR1 LGHNT, CDR2 FRNRAP. CDR3 sequence reads: CASGLGLGNTNTEAFF. The CDR3 region has the DNA TGTGCTAGTGGTTTGGGCCTAGGGAATACGAACACTGAAGCTTTCTTT. The variable domain in full, with the rest retrieved from reference TRBV12-5 and TRBJ1-1, is DARVTQTPRHKVTEMGQEVTMRCQPILGHNTVFWYRQTMMQGLELLAYFRNRAPLDDSGMPKDRFSAEMPDATLATLKIQPSEPRDSAVYFCASGLGLGNTNTEAFFGQGTRLTVV.

This clonotype has at least ten counts. The chain has TRBV7-9 and TRBJ2-3; tentatively, D is TRBD2 (6 bases). Germline CDR1 SEHNR, CDR2 FQNEAQ (reference sequence). CDR3 length equals 15 residues. The V and J ends lost 7 bases and 4 bases respectively, with 18 bases between them. CDR3 protein: CASKFLDGSSDTQYF. CDR3 DNA: TGTGCCAGCAAATTTTTAGACGGGAGCTCAGATACGCAGTATTTT. Together with reference TRBV7-9 and TRBJ2-3, the CDR3 gives the full variable domain: DTGVSQNPRHKITKRGQNVTFRCDPISEHNRLYWYRQTLGQGPEFLTYFQNEAQLEKSRLLSDRFSAERPKGSFSTLEIQRTEQGDSAMYLCASKFLDGSSDTQYFGPGTRLTVL.

This clonotype was detected only a few times. V is TRBV27 and J is TRBJ2-7; D possibly uses TRBD1 or TRBD2 (5 bases each). The V and J ends lost 3 bases and 4 bases respectively, with 16 bases between them. Germline V gene sequence: CDR1 MNHEY, CDR2 SMNVEV (reference sequence). This CDR3 has 15 residues. This chain's CDR3 is CASSFLRGESYEQYF. In DNA form, the CDR3 reads TGTGCCAGCAGTTTTCTACGAGGGGAATCTTACGAGCAGTACTTC.

This clonotype was seen a few times. The rearrangement links TRBV10-3 to TRBJ2-3; 9 nucleotides match TRBD2. Germline values: CDR1 ENHRY, CDR2 SYGVKD. The V and J ends lost 6 bases and 0 bases, in that order; junction bases with no gene match: 10. CDR3 length: 17 amino acids. The CDR3 nucleotides read TGTGCCATCAGCCCCGTTATGCTAGCGGGAAGCACAGATACGCAGTATTTT. Its translation is CAISPVMLAGSTDTQYF.

Many counts were recorded for this clonotype. J is TRBJ2-2 and V is TRBV7-7; D perhaps matches TRBD2 (5 bases). Between the trimmed V and J ends, which lost 4 bases and 7 bases, there was a span of 7 bases. Germline loops: CDR1 SSHAT, CDR2 FNYEAQ (reference sequence). The CDR3 is made up of 12 amino acids. The CDR3 nucleotides read TGTGCCAGCAGCTCAGAGGGCGGGGAGCTGTTTTTT. Its protein is CASSSEGGELFF.

This clonotype was recorded a few times. The chain recombines TRBV20-1 with TRBJ2-7, with 10 bases matching TRBD2. There are 13 residues in the CDR3. The germline gives CDR1 DFQATT, CDR2 SNEGSKA (reference sequence). V gave up 6 bases and J gave up 6 bases; unmatched junction bases: 8. The CDR3 nucleotides read TGCAGTGCATTCGTGGGACTAGCGACCGAGCAGTACTTC. It is translated as CSAFVGLATEQYF.

This clonotype was counted a few times. J is TRBJ2-1 and V is TRBV9; 9 bases are a match to TRBD1. The CDR3 has 17 amino acids. From germline, CDR1 is SGDLS and CDR2 YYNGEE. After removal of 2 bases from V and 7 bases from J, the junction contained 13 bases not matched to a gene. DNA for the CDR3: TGTGCCAGCAGCGTCGGGACAGGGAAGGCGACGAGAAATGAGCAGTTCTTC. This encodes CASSVGTGKATRNEQFF.

The V and J genes are TRBV7-2 and TRBJ2-1, with D unresolved. V gave up 5 bases and J gave up 6 bases, with 11 bases separating them. CDR3 length: 13 residues. The germline gives CDR1 SGHTA, CDR2 FQGNSA. CDR3 region: CASSPTLGNEQFF. CDR3 nucleotides: TGTGCCAGCAGCCCGACCCTCGGCAATGAGCAGTTCTTC.

This clonotype was recorded a few times. This sequence joins TRBV5-1 and TRBJ2-1; D is undetermined. The V gene lost 1 base and the J gene lost 0 bases, with 11 bases spanning the gap. Germline V CDR1 and CDR2: SGHRS, YFSETQ. The CDR3 is 16 residues long. In nucleotides, the CDR3 is TGCGCCAGCAGCTTGTCGGCAGCGAGCTCCTACAATGAGCAGTTCTTC. This gives the protein CASSLSAASSYNEQFF. Variable domain in full (rest from reference TRBV5-1 and TRBJ2-1): KAGVTQTPRYLIKTRGQQVTLSCSPISGHRSVSWYQQTPGQGLQFLFEYFSETQRNKGNFPGRFSGRQFSNSRSEMNVSTLELGDSALYLCASSLSAASSYNEQFFGPGTRLTVL.

This chain uses TRBV5-1 with TRBJ1-1; D gene unclear. The germline V and J ends were trimmed by 4 bases and 0 bases, with 13 bases remaining between them. Germline CDR1 and CDR2: SGHRS and YFSETQ. This CDR3 is built from 15 residues. Here the CDR3 reads CASSGIQSMNTEAFF. In DNA, the CDR3 is TGCGCCAGCAGCGGAATACAGAGTATGAACACTGAAGCTTTCTTT.

V and J are TRBV6-1 and TRBJ1-2; 12 nucleotides agree with TRBD1. V lost 2 bases and J lost 8; bases outside the gene matches: 6. Germline V gene sequence: CDR1 MNHNS, CDR2 SASEGT. The CDR3 extends over 15 amino acids. This CDR3 is CASSELPGQGAGYTF. In nucleotides, the CDR3 is TGTGCCAGCAGTGAACTACCGGGACAGGGGGCAGGCTACACCTTC.

The V and J genes are TRBV7-2 and TRBJ2-6; 7 bases map to TRBD1. The germline gives CDR1 SGHTA, CDR2 FQGNSA. This CDR3 has 16 residues. V gave up 5 bases and J gave up 4 bases; unmatched junction bases: 8. DNA for the CDR3: TGTGCCAGCAGCGCCAGACAGGGATCGGGGGCCAACGTCCTGACTTTC. Its translation: CASSARQGSGANVLTF.

This sequence joins TRBV4-3 and TRBJ2-3, with 14 bases identical to TRBD2. Per the germline V gene, CDR1 is LGHNA and CDR2 is YSLEER. V lost 5 bases and J lost 6; bases outside the gene matches: 7. The CDR3 length is 16 residues. CDR3 sequence reads: CASSRRLAGGGDTQYF. Here the CDR3 DNA reads TGCGCCAGCAGCAGACGACTAGCGGGAGGGGGGGATACGCAGTATTTT.

V is TRBV6-5 and J is TRBJ2-7, with D perhaps given as TRBD1 or TRBD2 (6 bases each). The CDR3 length is 11 residues. Trimming removed 6 bases from V and 9 bases from J, with 12 bases in between. Germline loops: CDR1 MNHEY, CDR2 SVGAGI. For the CDR3, the DNA is TGTGCCAGCAGACAGGGAGGCGGGCAGTACTTC. Translation gives CASRQGGGQYF.

The rearrangement links TRBV7-9 to TRBJ2-7; D remains unclear. Trimming stripped 5 bases from V and 5 bases from J, with 7 bases between. CDR1 SEHNR and CDR2 FQNEAQ come from the germline V gene (reference sequence). The CDR3 runs 11 residues. The CDR3, as DNA: TGTGCCAGCAGCGCGCACAACGAGCAGTACTTC. It encodes CASSAHNEQYF.

Only a few counts were recorded for this clonotype. J is TRBJ2-7 and V is TRBV7-2; no reliable D call. CDR1 is SGHTA, CDR2 FQGNSA, per germline. The CDR3 sequence is 15 residues long. Trimming took off 0 bases at V and 5 bases at J, with 14 bases between the two ends. Here the CDR3 DNA reads TGTGCCAGCAGCTTAGCCCAGGCATTCTTCCACGAGCAGTACTTC. Protein: CASSLAQAFFHEQYF.

The chain has TRBV6-2 or TRBV6-3 and TRBJ2-2; 11 positions match TRBD2. Per germline, CDR1 MNHEY and CDR2 SVGEGT. This CDR3 has 17 residues. Unmatched junction bases numbered 6, after V lost 4 bases and J lost 2 bases. The CDR3 coding sequence is TGTGCCAGCAGTTTCCATCTAGCGGGAGGCAACACCGGGGAGCTGTTTTTT. It translates to CASSFHLAGGNTGELFF.

This clonotype has only a few counts. The junction departs from the called germline gene at one end, perhaps through a read error. The chain employs TRBV7-2 and TRBJ2-7, with 9 nucleotides matching TRBD2. The V gene's germline CDR1 is SGHTA and CDR2 FQGNSA. CDR3 length equals 14 residues. CDR3 sequence reads: CASSFIAGDSEQYF. Here the CDR3 DNA reads TGTGCCAGCAGCTTTATAGCGGGAGATAGCGAGCAGTACTTT.

This clonotype was detected many times. The genes are TRBV7-2 and TRBJ2-7; 7 nucleotides match TRBD1. The germline gives CDR1 SGHTA, CDR2 FQGNSA. The CDR3 sequence is 15 residues long. V shed 4 bases, J shed 3 bases, and the junction held 9 bases outside the gene matches. CDR3 amino acids: CASSSTPGQIYEQYF. The CDR3 region has the DNA TGTGCCAGCAGCTCTACACCGGGACAGATCTACGAGCAGTACTTC.

This chain links TRBV6-5 with TRBJ2-2; D is possibly TRBD2 (6 bases). This CDR3 spans 14 amino acids. The V and J ends lost 4 bases and 4 bases respectively, with 10 bases between them. Germline lookup yields CDR1 MNHEY and CDR2 SVGAGI. The chain's CDR3 is CASSSSVGTGELFF. CDR3 nucleotides: TGTGCCAGCAGTTCTAGCGTTGGCACCGGGGAGCTGTTTTTT.